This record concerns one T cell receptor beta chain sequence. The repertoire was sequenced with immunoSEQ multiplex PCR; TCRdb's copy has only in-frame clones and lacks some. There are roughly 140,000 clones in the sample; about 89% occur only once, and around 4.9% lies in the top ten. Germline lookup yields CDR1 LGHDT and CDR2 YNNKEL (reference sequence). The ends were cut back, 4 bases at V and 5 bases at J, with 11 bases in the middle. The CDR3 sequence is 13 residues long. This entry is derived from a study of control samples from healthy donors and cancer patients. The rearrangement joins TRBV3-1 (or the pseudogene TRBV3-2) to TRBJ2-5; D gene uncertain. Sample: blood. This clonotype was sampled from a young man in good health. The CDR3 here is CASSPTGLETQYF. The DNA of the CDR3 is TGTGCCAGCAGCCCGACCGGTCTGGAGACCCAGTACTTC.